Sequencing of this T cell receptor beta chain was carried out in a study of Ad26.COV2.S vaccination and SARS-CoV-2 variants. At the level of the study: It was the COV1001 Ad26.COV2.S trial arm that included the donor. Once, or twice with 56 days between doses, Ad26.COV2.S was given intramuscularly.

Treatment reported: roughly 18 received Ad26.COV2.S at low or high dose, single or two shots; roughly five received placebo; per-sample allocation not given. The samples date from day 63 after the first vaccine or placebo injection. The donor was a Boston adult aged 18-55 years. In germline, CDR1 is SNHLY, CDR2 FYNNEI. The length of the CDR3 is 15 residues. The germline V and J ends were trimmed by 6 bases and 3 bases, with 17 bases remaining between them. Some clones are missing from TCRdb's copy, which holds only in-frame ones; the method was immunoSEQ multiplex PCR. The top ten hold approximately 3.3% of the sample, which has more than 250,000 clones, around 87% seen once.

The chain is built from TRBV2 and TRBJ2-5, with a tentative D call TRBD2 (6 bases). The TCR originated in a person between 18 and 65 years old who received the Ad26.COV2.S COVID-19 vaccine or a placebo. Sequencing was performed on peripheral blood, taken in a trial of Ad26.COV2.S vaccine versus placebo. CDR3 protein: CASRAELAAKETQYF. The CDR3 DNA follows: TGTGCCAGCAGGGCTGAACTAGCAGCCAAAGAGACCCAGTACTTC.